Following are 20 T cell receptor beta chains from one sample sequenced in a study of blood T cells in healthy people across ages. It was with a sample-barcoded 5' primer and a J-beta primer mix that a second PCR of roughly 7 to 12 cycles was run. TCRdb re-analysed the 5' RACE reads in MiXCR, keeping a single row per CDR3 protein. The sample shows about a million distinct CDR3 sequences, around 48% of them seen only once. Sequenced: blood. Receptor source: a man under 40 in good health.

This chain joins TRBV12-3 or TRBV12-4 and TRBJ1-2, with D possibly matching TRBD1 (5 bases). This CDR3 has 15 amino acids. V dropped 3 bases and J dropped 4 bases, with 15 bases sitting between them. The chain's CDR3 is CASSFRGQGLYGYTF. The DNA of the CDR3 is TGTGCCAGCAGTTTCCGAGGGCAGGGTCTCTATGGCTACACCTTC.

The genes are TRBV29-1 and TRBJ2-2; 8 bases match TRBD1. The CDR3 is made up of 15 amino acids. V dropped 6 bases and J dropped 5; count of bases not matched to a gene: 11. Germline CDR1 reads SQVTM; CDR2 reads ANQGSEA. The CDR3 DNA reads TGCAGCGTCGCTCGACAGGGGCGCGGAACCGGGGAGCTGTTTTTT. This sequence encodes CSVARQGRGTGELFF.

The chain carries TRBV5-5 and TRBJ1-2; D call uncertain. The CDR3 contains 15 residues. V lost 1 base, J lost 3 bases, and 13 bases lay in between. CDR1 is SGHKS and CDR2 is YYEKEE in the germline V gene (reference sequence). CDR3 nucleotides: TGTGCCAGCAGCTTGAGGGCTGGTTTGGACTATGGCTACACCTTC. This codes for CASSLRAGLDYGYTF.

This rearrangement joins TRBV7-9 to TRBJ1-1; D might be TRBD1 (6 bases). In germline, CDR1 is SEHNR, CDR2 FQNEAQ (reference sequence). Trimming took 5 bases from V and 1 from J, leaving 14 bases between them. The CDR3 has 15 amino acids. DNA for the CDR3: TGTGCCAGCAGCACCTGGGACAAGAAGAACACTGAAGCTTTCTTT. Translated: CASSTWDKKNTEAFF.

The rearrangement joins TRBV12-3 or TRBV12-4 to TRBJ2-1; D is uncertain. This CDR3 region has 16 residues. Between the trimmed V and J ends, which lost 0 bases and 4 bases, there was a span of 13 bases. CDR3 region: CASSLADQVPYNEQFF. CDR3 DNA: TGTGCCAGCAGTTTAGCAGATCAAGTTCCGTACAATGAGCAGTTCTTC.

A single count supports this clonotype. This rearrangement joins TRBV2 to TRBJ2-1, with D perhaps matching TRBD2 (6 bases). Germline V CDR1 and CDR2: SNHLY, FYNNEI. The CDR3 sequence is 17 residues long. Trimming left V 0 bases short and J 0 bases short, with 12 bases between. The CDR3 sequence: CASSEALARSSYNEQFF. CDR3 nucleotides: TGTGCCAGCAGTGAAGCTCTAGCGCGGAGCTCCTACAATGAGCAGTTCTTC.

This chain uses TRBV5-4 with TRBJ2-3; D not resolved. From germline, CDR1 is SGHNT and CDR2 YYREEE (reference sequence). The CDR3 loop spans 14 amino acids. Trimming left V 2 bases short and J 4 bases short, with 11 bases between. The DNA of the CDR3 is TGTGCCAGCAGCTTAGGGAAGATCGCAGATACGCAGTATTTT. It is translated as CASSLGKIADTQYF.

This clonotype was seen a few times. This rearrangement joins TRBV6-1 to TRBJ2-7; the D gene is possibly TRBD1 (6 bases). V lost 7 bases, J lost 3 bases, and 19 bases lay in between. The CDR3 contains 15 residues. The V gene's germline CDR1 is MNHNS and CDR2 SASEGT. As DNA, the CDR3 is TGTGCCAGCACGAACGGACAGCCGAGGGACTACGAGCAGTACTTC. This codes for CASTNGQPRDYEQYF.

In DNA form, the CDR3 reads TGTGCCAGCATGAGGGGACAGGGCGTTAACTATGGCTACACCTTC. Amino acid sequence: CASMRGQGVNYGYTF. This chain links TRBV27 with TRBJ1-2, with 9 bases identical to TRBD1. After removal of 7 bases from V and 1 base from J, the junction contained 7 bases not matched to a gene. This CDR3 is built from 15 residues. CDR1 and CDR2 (germline): MNHEY, SMNVEV (reference sequence).

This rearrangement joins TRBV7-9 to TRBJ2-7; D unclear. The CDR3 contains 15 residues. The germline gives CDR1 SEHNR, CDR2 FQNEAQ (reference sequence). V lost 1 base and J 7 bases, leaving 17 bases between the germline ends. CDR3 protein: CASSLVLGALSEQYF. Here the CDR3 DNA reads TGTGCCAGCAGCTTAGTTCTAGGAGCCTTGTCGGAGCAGTACTTC.

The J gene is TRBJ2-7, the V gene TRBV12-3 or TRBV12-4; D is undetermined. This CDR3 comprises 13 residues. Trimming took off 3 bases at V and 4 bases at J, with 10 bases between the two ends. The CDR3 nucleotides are TGTGCCAGCAGTTTCCCAAGTACATACGAGCAGTACTTC. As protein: CASSFPSTYEQYF.

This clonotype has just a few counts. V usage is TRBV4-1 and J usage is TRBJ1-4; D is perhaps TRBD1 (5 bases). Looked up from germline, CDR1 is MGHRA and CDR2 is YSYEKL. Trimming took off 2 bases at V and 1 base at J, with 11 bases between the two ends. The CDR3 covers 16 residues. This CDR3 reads CASSQPTRGTNEKLFF. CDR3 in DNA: TGCGCCAGCAGCCAACCTACAAGGGGAACTAATGAAAAACTGTTTTTT.

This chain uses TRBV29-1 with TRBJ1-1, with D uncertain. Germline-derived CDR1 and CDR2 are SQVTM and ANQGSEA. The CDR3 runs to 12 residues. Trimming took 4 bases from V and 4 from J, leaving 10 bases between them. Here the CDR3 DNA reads TGCAGCGTTGCAGCAAGTAGCACTGAAGCTTTCTTT. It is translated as CSVAASSTEAFF. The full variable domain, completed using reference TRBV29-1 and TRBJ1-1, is SAVISQKPSRDICQRGTSLTIQCQVDSQVTMMFWYRQQPGQSLTLIATANQGSEATYESGFVIDKFPISRPNLTFSTLTVSNMSPEDSSIYLCSVAASSTEAFFGQGTRLTVV.

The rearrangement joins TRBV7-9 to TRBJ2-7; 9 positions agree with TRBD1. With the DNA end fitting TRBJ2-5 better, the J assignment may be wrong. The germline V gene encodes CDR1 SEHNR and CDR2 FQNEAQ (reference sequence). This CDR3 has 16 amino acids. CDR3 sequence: CASSQGQGLTRETQYF. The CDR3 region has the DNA TGTGCCAGCAGCCAGGGACAGGGCCTTACTAGGGAGACCCAGTACTTC.

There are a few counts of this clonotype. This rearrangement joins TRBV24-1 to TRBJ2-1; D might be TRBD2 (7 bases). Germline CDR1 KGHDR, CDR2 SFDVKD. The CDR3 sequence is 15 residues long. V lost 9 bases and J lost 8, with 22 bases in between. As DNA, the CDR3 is TGTGCCACCTCCCGCGGAGGGGGGGCTTTCCATGAGCAGTTCTTC. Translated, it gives CATSRGGGAFHEQFF.

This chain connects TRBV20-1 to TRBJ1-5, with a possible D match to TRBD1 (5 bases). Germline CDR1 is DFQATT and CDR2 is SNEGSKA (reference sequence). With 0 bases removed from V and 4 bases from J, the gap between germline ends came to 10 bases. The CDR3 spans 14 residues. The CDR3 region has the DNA TGCAGTGCTAGAGAAGGACATAAAAATCAGCCCCAGCATTTT. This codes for CSAREGHKNQPQHF.

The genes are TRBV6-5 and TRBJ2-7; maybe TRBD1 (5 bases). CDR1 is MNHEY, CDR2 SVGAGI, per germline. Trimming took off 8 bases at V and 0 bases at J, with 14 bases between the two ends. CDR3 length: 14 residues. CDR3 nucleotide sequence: TGTGCCAGCCAGGCATACAGGAGCTCCTACGAGCAGTACTTC. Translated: CASQAYRSSYEQYF.

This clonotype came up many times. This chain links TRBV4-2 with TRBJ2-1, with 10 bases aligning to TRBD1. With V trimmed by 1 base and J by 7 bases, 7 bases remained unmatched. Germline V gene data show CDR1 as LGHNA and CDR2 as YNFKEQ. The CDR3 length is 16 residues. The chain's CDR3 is CASSQVPGQGGNEQFF. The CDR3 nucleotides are TGTGCCAGCAGCCAAGTTCCTGGACAGGGGGGTAATGAGCAGTTCTTC.

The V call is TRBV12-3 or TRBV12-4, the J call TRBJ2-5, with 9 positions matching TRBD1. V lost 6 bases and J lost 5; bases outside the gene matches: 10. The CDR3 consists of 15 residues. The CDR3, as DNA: TGTGCCAGCAGCGGGGGGACAGGGTTGGTGGAGACCCAGTACTTC. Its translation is CASSGGTGLVETQYF.

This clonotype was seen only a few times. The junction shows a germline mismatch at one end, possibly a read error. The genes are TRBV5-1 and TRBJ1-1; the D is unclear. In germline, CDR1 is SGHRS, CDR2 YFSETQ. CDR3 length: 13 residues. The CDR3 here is CASRLGMNTEAFF. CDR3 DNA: TGCGCCAGCAGGTTGGGCATGAACACTGAAGCTTTCTTT.